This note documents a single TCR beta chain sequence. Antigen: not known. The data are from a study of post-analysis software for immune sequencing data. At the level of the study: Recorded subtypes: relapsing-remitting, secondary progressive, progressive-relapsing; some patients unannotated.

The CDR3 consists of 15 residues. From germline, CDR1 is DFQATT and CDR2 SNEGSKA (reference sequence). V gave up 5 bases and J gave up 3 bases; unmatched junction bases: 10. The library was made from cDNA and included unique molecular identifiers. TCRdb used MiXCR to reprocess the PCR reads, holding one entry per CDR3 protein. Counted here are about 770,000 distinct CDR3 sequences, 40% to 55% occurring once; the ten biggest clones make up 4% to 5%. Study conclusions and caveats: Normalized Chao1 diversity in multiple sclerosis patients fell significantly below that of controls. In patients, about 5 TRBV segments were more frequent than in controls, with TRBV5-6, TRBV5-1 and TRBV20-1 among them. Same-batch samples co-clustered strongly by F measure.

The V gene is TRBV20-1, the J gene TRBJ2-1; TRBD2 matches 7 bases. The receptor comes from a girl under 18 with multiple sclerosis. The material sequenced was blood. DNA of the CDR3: TGCAGTGCTGCCAGACTAGCAGAGTACTACAATGAGCAGTTCTTC. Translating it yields CSAARLAEYYNEQFF.